Below are 26 T cell receptor beta chains sequenced from a single sample in a study of shared clonotypes between healthy human individuals. Data came from immunoSEQ multiplex PCR; TCRdb stores just in-frame clones and leaves some out. The data contain more than 1 million clones, more than 75% of them singletons. Input material: memory CD4+ T cells from PBMCs. Subset in this sample: CD45RA-negative fraction. The receptor source for this set is a young man in good health. Some clones in this sample may be carry-over from other donors' samples.

The J gene is TRBJ1-5, the V gene TRBV7-9; D unclear. CDR3 length: 13 amino acids. CDR1 SEHNR and CDR2 FQNEAQ come from the germline V gene (reference sequence). The ends were cut back, 4 bases at V and 5 bases at J, with 9 bases in the middle. CDR3 in DNA: TGTGCCAGCAGCTACGAAGGGCATCAGCCCCAGCATTTT. Translation: CASSYEGHQPQHF.

The V and J genes are TRBV7-2 and TRBJ2-1; 14 nucleotides match TRBD2. This CDR3 contains 16 residues. After removal of 1 base from V and 9 bases from J, the junction contained 5 bases not matched to a gene. CDR1 is SGHTA, CDR2 FQGNSA, per germline. CDR3 nucleotides: TGTGCCAGCAGCTTAGTTGGGACTAGCGGGAGTCTTGAGCAGTTCTTC. As protein: CASSLVGTSGSLEQFF.

The chain links TRBV2 to TRBJ1-5, with a possible D match to TRBD1 (6 bases). CDR1 is SNHLY and CDR2 is FYNNEI in the germline V gene. The CDR3 sequence is 15 residues long. The V end lost 5 bases, the J end lost 3 bases, and 14 bases lay between the germline ends. The CDR3 nucleotides are TGTGCCAGCAGTACTCAGGGGTCCCCCAATCAGCCCCAGCATTTT. Amino acid sequence: CASSTQGSPNQPQHF.

The chain combines TRBV10-3 with TRBJ2-1; the D is unclear. Germline values: CDR1 ENHRY, CDR2 SYGVKD. The CDR3 is made up of 14 amino acids. V was pared by 10 bases and J by 5 bases, with 18 bases between. CDR3 in DNA: TGTGCCACCTCCCCACCCAGAAGAGACAATGAGCAGTTCTTC. It specifies CATSPPRRDNEQFF.

On this clone itself: A much more abundant neighbour one base away suggests this may be a read error. The sample carries other DNA sequences with the same CDR3. This chain uses TRBV7-9 with TRBJ1-5, with D possibly matching TRBD1 (5 bases). Germline CDR1 SEHNR, CDR2 FQNEAQ (reference sequence). This CDR3 comprises 13 residues. The ends were cut back, 2 bases at V and 4 bases at J, with 6 bases in the middle. The DNA of the CDR3 is TGTGCCAGCAGCTTACAGGGTAATCAGCCCCAGCATTTT. It codes for CASSLQGNQPQHF. Complete variable domain (other parts from reference TRBV7-9 and TRBJ1-5): DTGVSQNPRHKITKRGQNVTFRCDPISEHNRLYWYRQTLGQGPEFLTYFQNEAQLEKSRLLSDRFSAERPKGSFSTLEIQRTEQGDSAMYLCASSLQGNQPQHFGDGTRLSIL.

This chain connects TRBV19 to TRBJ1-5; D uncertain. Trimming left V 4 bases short and J 9 bases short, with 13 bases between. This CDR3 contains 13 residues. The V gene's germline CDR1 is LNHDA and CDR2 SQIVND (reference sequence). The DNA of the CDR3 is TGTGCCAGTAGTACCTCGAGCGGTGGGCCCCAGCATTTT. Its protein product is CASSTSSGGPQHF.

The chain employs TRBV29-1 and TRBJ2-3, with D uncertain. The V end was cut by 3 bases, the J end by 0 bases, with 7 bases between. This CDR3 is built from 13 residues. From germline, CDR1 is SQVTM and CDR2 ANQGSEA. As DNA, the CDR3 is TGCAGCGTTGAGGCCCCTAGCACAGATACGCAGTATTTT. Translation: CSVEAPSTDTQYF.

The chain couples TRBV15 to TRBJ2-7; 8 nucleotides line up with TRBD2. V was pared by 1 base and J by 6 bases, with 14 bases of the junction left unmatched. Germline V gene data show CDR1 as LNHNV and CDR2 as YYDKDF (reference sequence). The CDR3 extends over 17 amino acids. In DNA form, the CDR3 reads TGTGCCACCAGCAGAGGCGGGGGGTCAGCACACGGAGGCGAGCAGTACTTC. This translates into CATSRGGGSAHGGEQYF.

The chain has TRBV6-1 and TRBJ2-3; D is undetermined. This CDR3 contains 12 residues. Germline CDR1 is MNHNS and CDR2 is SASEGT. The V and J ends lost 9 bases and 0 bases respectively, with 7 bases between them. The CDR3 DNA sequence: TGTGCCAGTTCCCTTAGCACAGATACGCAGTATTTT. It is translated as CASSLSTDTQYF.

The chain recombines TRBV11-2 with TRBJ2-1; the D call may be TRBD1 or TRBD2 (6 bases each). The CDR3 extends over 15 amino acids. Germline values: CDR1 SGHAT, CDR2 FQNNGV. Trimming removed 1 base from V and 6 bases from J, with 13 bases in between. The CDR3 spells CASSLVGRGLNEQFF. The DNA for the CDR3 is TGTGCCAGCAGCTTAGTGGGCAGGGGACTCAATGAGCAGTTCTTC.

The chain uses TRBV5-1 and TRBJ2-5; D is ambiguous. The better agreement between TRBJ2-7 and the DNA end casts doubt on the J call. This CDR3 contains 14 residues. CDR1 and CDR2 from the germline V gene are SGHRS and YFSETQ. The CDR3 DNA reads TGCGCCAGCAGCTTGGAACAGCCCACCTACGAGCAGTACTTC. Translation gives CASSLEQPTYEQYF.

As to this clone: The sample contains more than one DNA sequence encoding this CDR3. The V call is TRBV28, the J call TRBJ2-7; 8 nucleotides agree with TRBD1. Germline assignment: CDR1 MDHEN and CDR2 SYDVKM. V trimming: 6 bases; J trimming: 2 bases; junction bases outside the gene matches: 9. This CDR3 contains 15 residues. The CDR3 region has the DNA TGTGCCAGCAGCTCCCCGGGACAGGCAACCTACGAGCAGTACTTC. This encodes CASSSPGQATYEQYF.

Turning to this clone: The sample holds other DNA sequences that translate to the same CDR3. The chain is built from TRBV6-6 and TRBJ2-7; 11 nucleotides line up with TRBD1. The CDR3 totals 14 residues. CDR1 and CDR2 from the germline V gene are MNHNY and SVGAGI (reference sequence). The J segment lost 4 bases and the V segment lost 2 bases, leaving 1 base of the junction unmatched. CDR3 loop: CASSYGQGAYEQYF. The CDR3 bases are TGTGCCAGCAGTTACGGACAGGGGGCGTACGAGCAGTACTTC.

The chain couples TRBV5-1 to TRBJ1-1; maybe TRBD1 (6 bases). The germline V gene has CDR1 SGHRS and CDR2 YFSETQ. V was shortened by 0 bases and J by 1 base, with 10 bases between the two germline ends. The CDR3 covers 15 residues. CDR3 region: CASSLEGQPNTEAFF. In DNA, the CDR3 is TGCGCCAGCAGCTTGGAGGGACAACCGAACACTGAAGCTTTCTTT.

The V gene is TRBV5-6, the J gene TRBJ2-1; 10 bases are shared with TRBD1. CDR1 and CDR2 from the germline V gene are SGHDT and YYEEEE. The V segment lost 4 bases and the J segment 9 bases; nucleotides outside the gene matches: 10. This CDR3 spans 15 amino acids. The CDR3: CASSLVGQGFGEQFF. CDR3 sequence (DNA): TGTGCCAGCAGCCTGGTGGGACAGGGGTTTGGTGAGCAGTTCTTC.

V and J are TRBV5-6 and TRBJ2-6, with D perhaps assigned TRBD1 or TRBD2 (5 bases each). Germline V lookup: CDR1 SGHDT, CDR2 YYEEEE. This CDR3 contains 17 residues. Trimming took 5 bases from V and 0 from J, leaving 15 bases between them. The CDR3 sequence: CASSRGGRSSGANVLTF. The DNA for the CDR3 is TGTGCCAGCAGTCGGGGCGGCAGAAGCTCTGGGGCCAACGTCCTGACTTTC. The full variable domain, completed using reference TRBV5-6 and TRBJ2-6, is DAGVTQSPTHLIKTRGQQVTLRCSPKSGHDTVSWYQQALGQGPQFIFQYYEEEERQRGNFPDRFSGHQFPNYSSELNVNALLLGDSALYLCASSRGGRSSGANVLTFGAGSRLTVL.

J is TRBJ2-3 and V is TRBV6-1; the D is unclear. V was pared by 4 bases and J by 2 bases, with 4 bases between. There are 12 residues in the CDR3. Germline V gene data show CDR1 as MNHNS and CDR2 as SASEGT. This CDR3 is CASSGFTDTQYF. The CDR3, as DNA: TGTGCCAGCAGTGGTTTCACAGATACGCAGTATTTT.

Note on this clone: The same CDR3 is also encoded by other DNA sequences in this sample. The rearrangement joins TRBV19 to TRBJ1-2; the match to TRBD1 covers 9 bases. Germline loops: CDR1 LNHDA, CDR2 SQIVND (reference sequence). J was trimmed by 5 bases and V by 3 bases; bases with no gene match: 1. CDR3 length: 13 residues. As DNA, the CDR3 is TGTGCCAGTAGTATCGGGACAGGGTATGGCTACACCTTC. This translates into CASSIGTGYGYTF.

The CDR3 is CASSGSVINEQFF. CDR3 DNA: TGTGCCAGTAGCGGGAGTGTCATCAATGAGCAGTTCTTC. This rearrangement joins TRBV19 to TRBJ2-1, with D possibly TRBD2 on 6 matching bases. V lost 6 bases to trimming and J lost 6 bases, with 12 bases between them. This CDR3 is 13 amino acids long. CDR1 and CDR2 from the germline V gene are LNHDA and SQIVND (reference sequence). Filled out from reference TRBV19 and TRBJ2-1, the complete variable domain reads DGGITQSPKYLFRKEGQNVTLSCEQNLNHDAMYWYRQDPGQGLRLIYYSQIVNDFQKGDIAEGYSVSREKKESFPLTVTSAQKNPTAFYLCASSGSVINEQFFGPGTRLTVL.

A remark on this clone: The sample holds other DNA sequences that translate to the same CDR3. This chain joins TRBV9 and TRBJ2-3; 8 bases line up with TRBD1. V was pared by 0 bases and J by 4 bases, with 1 base of the junction left unmatched. The CDR3 runs 14 residues. Per the germline V gene, CDR1 is SGDLS and CDR2 is YYNGEE. The chain's CDR3 is CASSVAQGADTQYF. In nucleotides, the CDR3 is TGTGCCAGCAGCGTAGCACAGGGGGCAGATACGCAGTATTTT.

This clone was observed a single time. V usage is TRBV5-4 and J usage is TRBJ2-5; 7 nucleotides match TRBD1. The CDR3 runs 16 residues. Germline assignment: CDR1 SGHNT and CDR2 YYREEE (reference sequence). The J segment lost 3 bases and the V segment lost 3 bases, leaving 11 bases of the junction unmatched. In DNA, the CDR3 is TGTGCCAGCAGCTCCCCTTTAGGGGGCGACGAAGAGACCCAGTACTTC. The encoded protein is CASSSPLGGDEETQYF.

This clone was seen only a few times. The chain joins TRBV7-8 to TRBJ2-7; TRBD2 agrees at 7 bases. Trimming cost V 4 bases and J 3 bases; bases outside gene matches: 6. The CDR3 runs to 14 residues. CDR1 SGHVS and CDR2 FQNEAQ come from the germline V gene. In DNA, the CDR3 is TGTGCCAGCAGCTCAGGAGGCGGGGGCTACGAGCAGTACTTC. This translates into CASSSGGGGYEQYF.

This clone has a single count. The chain is built from TRBV1 and TRBJ2-4; whether TRBD2, the table's D call, matches the DNA was not checked. TRBV1 is flagged as a pseudogene. The CDR3 extends over 14 amino acids. The CDR3 sequence is CTSSQLAARNIQYF. CDR3 nucleotide sequence: TGCACCAGCAGCCAACTAGCTGCGAGAAACATTCAGTACTTC.

The chain uses TRBV2 and TRBJ2-7; D possibly corresponds to TRBD1 (6 bases). Trimming removed 6 bases from V and 7 bases from J, with 13 bases in between. The CDR3 covers 12 residues. Germline CDR1 reads SNHLY; CDR2 reads FYNNEI. In nucleotides, the CDR3 is TGTGCCAGCAGCTACAACAGGGCTGAGCAGTACTTC. Protein: CASSYNRAEQYF.

As regards this clone: In the same sample, other DNA sequences code for this CDR3. This chain connects TRBV7-2 to TRBJ2-7; tentatively, D is TRBD1 or TRBD2 (5 bases each). The V end lost 4 bases, the J end lost 2 bases, and 12 bases lay between the germline ends. CDR3 length equals 14 residues. Germline loops: CDR1 SGHTA, CDR2 FQGNSA. This CDR3 reads CASSWRQGPYEQYF. DNA of the CDR3: TGTGCCAGCAGCTGGAGGCAGGGCCCCTACGAGCAGTACTTC.

This chain links TRBV12-5 with TRBJ2-1, with 14 nucleotides matching TRBD2. The CDR3 has 15 amino acids. The V and J ends lost 6 bases and 7 bases, in that order; junction bases with no gene match: 5. Germline V gene sequence: CDR1 LGHNT, CDR2 FRNRAP. The CDR3 protein is CASGGTSGSRNEQFF. The CDR3 bases are TGTGCTAGTGGCGGGACTAGCGGGAGTCGGAATGAGCAGTTCTTC.